This T cell receptor (beta chain) came from a study of shared clonotypes between healthy human individuals. Notes on the study in general: The donor pool, a small one, limited the genetic and exposure-history diversity represented. Generation probabilities were higher for clonotypes shared across all four sorted-subset donors than for unshared ones.

Positive CCR7 selection of CD45RO-negative cells yielded the naive CD8 cells, and terminally differentiated effector memory CD45RA+ cells were excluded. All donors were healthy HIV-negative adults lacking recent acute infections or vaccinations. Germline V gene data show CDR1 as LNHNV and CDR2 as YYDKDF (reference sequence). The V and J ends lost 1 base and 0 bases, in that order; junction bases with no gene match: 6. The CDR3 loop spans 17 amino acids. Per the authors' pipeline: Filtering differed, since immunoSEQ gave only junction sequences and no quality scores. The protocol was immunoSEQ multiplex PCR, while the TCRdb copy is restricted to in-frame clones and leaves out a portion. V and J calls and clone size are as listed in that table; D and trimming were resolved from the DNA. Counted here are over 2,000,000 clones, just under 95% occurring once; the ten biggest clones make up about 1.7%.

This clone was recorded only once. Its antigen is undetermined. The chain combines TRBV15 with TRBJ2-3; 8 bases match TRBD1. This TCR came from a man between 18 and 29 years old in good health. Some clones in this sample may be carry-over from other donors' samples. Sample: naive CD8+ T cells from PBMCs. CDR3 nucleotides: TGTGCCACCAGCAGAGGCCGGACAGGGACTAGCACAGATACGCAGTATTTT. It translates to CATSRGRTGTSTDTQYF.